Shown below are 16 T cell receptor beta chains from a single sample sequenced in a study of cytomegalovirus exposure and HLA in healthy donors. 13 Jbeta primers and 60 Vbeta primers were used for the PCR. The method was immunoSEQ multiplex PCR; TCRdb's version includes in-frame clones alone and lacks a portion of them. The data show some 160,000 clones, 77% seen once. The source material was PBMCs. These receptors were collected from a woman in her twenties or thirties in good health and CMV-seronegative.

The chain combines TRBV9 with TRBJ2-1, with TRBD2 matching 7 bases. This CDR3 is 15 amino acids long. Germline trimming cut 2 bases from V and 7 bases from J; bases unmatched to any gene: 9. The germline gives CDR1 SGDLS, CDR2 YYNGEE. CDR3 coding DNA: TGTGCCAGCAGCGTGAGGACTAGTACAACGAATGAGCAGTTCTTC. Protein: CASSVRTSTTNEQFF.

V is TRBV5-1 and J is TRBJ1-4; D unresolved. Germline CDR1 SGHRS, CDR2 YFSETQ. The CDR3 length is 15 residues. V was clipped by 0 bases and J by 12 bases, with 18 bases between them. CDR3 nucleotides: TGCGCCAGCAGCTTGGTCGGCGGCCCTCCAGTAGAACTGTTTTTT. It specifies CASSLVGGPPVELFF.

V gene TRBV6-4 combines with J gene TRBJ2-3; a possible D gene is TRBD2 (6 bases). V lost 2 bases and J 3 bases, leaving 15 bases between the germline ends. The CDR3 loop spans 16 amino acids. Germline V CDR1 and CDR2: MRHNA, SNTAGT. CDR3 bases: TGTGCCAGCAGTGACCGTAATGGGGGGTTTACAGATACGCAGTATTTT. Its protein product is CASSDRNGGFTDTQYF.

The V gene is TRBV7-9, the J gene TRBJ2-6; D is perhaps TRBD1 (6 bases). Germline-derived CDR1 and CDR2 are SEHNR and FQNEAQ (reference sequence). Trimming shortened V by 6 bases and J by 4 bases, and 16 bases separated the two germline ends. CDR3 length: 16 amino acids. Written as DNA, the CDR3 is TGTGCCAGCAGTGCCAGGGGAACGTTAGGGGCCAACGTCCTGACTTTC. Protein sequence: CASSARGTLGANVLTF.

V usage is TRBV4-2 and J usage is TRBJ2-2; 9 bases line up with TRBD2. CDR1 is LGHNA, CDR2 YNFKEQ, per germline. The V and J ends lost 0 bases and 2 bases, in that order; junction bases with no gene match: 19. The CDR3 totals 22 residues. CDR3 in amino acids: CASSQDYTGTSQKGPNTGELFF. The CDR3 DNA sequence: TGTGCCAGCAGCCAAGATTATACCGGGACTAGCCAAAAAGGCCCAAACACCGGGGAGCTGTTTTTT.

The CDR3 spells CASSFTRLAGYNEQFF. The CDR3 DNA reads TGTGCCAGCAGCTTTACCCGACTAGCGGGATACAATGAGCAGTTCTTC. The chain employs TRBV7-8 and TRBJ2-1, with 11 bases matching TRBD2. CDR1 is SGHVS, CDR2 FQNEAQ, per germline. The V gene end was trimmed by 3 bases and the J gene end by 4 bases; junction bases not matched to a gene: 5. The CDR3 has 16 amino acids.

V is TRBV18 and J is TRBJ1-6, with TRBD1 matching 7 bases. This CDR3 is built from 16 residues. Germline V lookup: CDR1 KGHSH, CDR2 LQKENI. The V and J ends lost 2 bases and 16 bases, in that order; junction bases with no gene match: 17. CDR3 nucleotides: TGTGCCAGCTCACCAACTACCCCGGGACAGACCCAGGGTCTCCACTTT. Its translation: CASSPTTPGQTQGLHF.

V usage is TRBV18 and J usage is TRBJ2-7; 10 bases agree with TRBD1. This CDR3 spans 16 amino acids. V shed 6 bases, J shed 4 bases, and the junction held 12 bases outside the gene matches. CDR1 and CDR2 (germline): KGHSH, LQKENI. The CDR3 reads CASSQPRQGARYEQYF. CDR3 coding DNA: TGTGCCAGCTCCCAACCTAGACAGGGGGCAAGGTACGAGCAGTACTTC.

The chain uses TRBV7-6 and TRBJ1-1, with D maybe TRBD1 (5 bases). This CDR3 comprises 13 residues. Germline V lookup: CDR1 SGHVS, CDR2 FNYEAQ. Trimming pared 4 bases from V and 1 base from J, leaving 7 bases between. The CDR3 DNA is TGTGCCAGCAGCTCAGGACAGAACACTGAAGCTTTCTTT. This translates into CASSSGQNTEAFF.

The rearrangement uses TRBV28 and TRBJ2-7; possible D gene TRBD1, 5 bases. This CDR3 region has 12 residues. Germline values: CDR1 MDHEN, CDR2 SYDVKM. V lost 3 bases, J lost 6 bases, and 9 bases lay in between. CDR3 protein: CASSLVGAEQYF. CDR3 DNA: TGTGCCAGCAGTTTGGTAGGGGCCGAGCAGTACTTC.

The rearrangement joins TRBV28 to TRBJ1-1; no reliable D call. This CDR3 spans 13 amino acids. CDR1 and CDR2 (germline): MDHEN, SYDVKM. The V gene lost 2 bases and the J gene lost 6 bases, with 10 bases spanning the gap. The CDR3 region has the DNA TGTGCCAGCAGTTTAGTGCAGGTCCCTGAAGCTTTCTTT. Amino acid sequence: CASSLVQVPEAFF.

The table lists this clone with a count of one. V is TRBV29-1 and J is TRBJ1-1, with D perhaps TRBD1 (5 bases). This CDR3 is built from 13 residues. V shed 7 bases and J shed 3 bases, with 15 bases lying between them. CDR1 and CDR2 (germline): SQVTM, ANQGSEA. The CDR3 spells CSGAQGDHTEAFF. Here the CDR3 DNA reads TGCAGCGGGGCCCAAGGGGATCACACTGAAGCTTTCTTT.

This clone was detected only once. The J gene is TRBJ1-2, the V gene TRBV10-1; TRBD1 is a possible D gene (6 bases). Germline CDR1 WNHNN, CDR2 SYGVQD (reference sequence). Trimming left V 5 bases short and J 7 bases short, with 14 bases between. The CDR3 has 13 residues. The CDR3 region is CASSPGTLSGYTF. In nucleotides, the CDR3 is TGCGCCAGCAGTCCCGGGACATTATCTGGCTACACCTTC.

The chain couples TRBV30 to TRBJ1-1; TRBD1 is a possible D gene (6 bases). The CDR3 is made up of 13 amino acids. Per the germline V gene, CDR1 is GTSNPN and CDR2 is SVGIG (reference sequence). Trimming took 4 bases from V and 1 from J, leaving 10 bases between them. The CDR3 here is CAWNSRGNTEAFF. CDR3 nucleotides: TGTGCCTGGAATAGCAGGGGGAACACTGAAGCTTTCTTT. The whole variable domain, filled in from reference TRBV30 and TRBJ1-1, reads SQTIHQWPATLVQPVGSPLSLECTVEGTSNPNLYWYRQAAGRGLQLLFYSVGIGQISSEVPQNLSASRPQDRQFILSSKKLLLSDSGFYLCAWNSRGNTEAFFGQGTRLTVV.

The rearrangement joins TRBV15 to TRBJ1-5; 7 nucleotides line up with TRBD1. There are 15 residues in the CDR3. The V segment lost 5 bases and the J segment 2 bases; nucleotides outside the gene matches: 6. Germline CDR1 is LNHNV and CDR2 is YYDKDF (reference sequence). The CDR3 coding sequence is TGTGCCACCAGCGCCCGGGACAGCGGCAATCAGCCCCAGCATTTT. This codes for CATSARDSGNQPQHF.

This chain connects TRBV7-9 to TRBJ1-5; 8 positions agree with TRBD1. Germline values: CDR1 SEHNR, CDR2 FQNEAQ (reference sequence). The CDR3 runs 15 residues. V gave up 2 bases and J gave up 4 bases; unmatched junction bases: 4. The CDR3 protein is CASSLTGQVNQPQHF. In DNA, the CDR3 is TGTGCCAGCAGCTTAACGGGACAGGTAAATCAGCCCCAGCATTTT.